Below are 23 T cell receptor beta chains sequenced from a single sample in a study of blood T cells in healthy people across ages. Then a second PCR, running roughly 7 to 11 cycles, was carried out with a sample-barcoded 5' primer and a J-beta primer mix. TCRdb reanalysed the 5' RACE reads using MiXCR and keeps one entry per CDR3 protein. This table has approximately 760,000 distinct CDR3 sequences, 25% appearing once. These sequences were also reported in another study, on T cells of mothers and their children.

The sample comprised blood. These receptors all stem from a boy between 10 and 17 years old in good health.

The CDR3: CASLDGSANQPQHF. CDR3 sequence (DNA): TGTGCCAGCTTGGATGGTTCGGCGAATCAGCCCCAGCATTTT. The chain combines TRBV7-2 with TRBJ1-5; no clear D. Germline CDR1 is SGHTA and CDR2 is FQGNSA. This CDR3 region has 14 residues. Trimming removed 8 bases at V and 4 bases at J, with 15 bases between.

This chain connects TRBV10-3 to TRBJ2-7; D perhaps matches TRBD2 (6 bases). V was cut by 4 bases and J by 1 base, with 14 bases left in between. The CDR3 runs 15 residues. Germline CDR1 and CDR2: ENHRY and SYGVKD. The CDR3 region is CAISAERVLSYEQYF. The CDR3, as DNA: TGTGCCATCAGTGCGGAGCGGGTACTATCCTACGAGCAGTACTTC.

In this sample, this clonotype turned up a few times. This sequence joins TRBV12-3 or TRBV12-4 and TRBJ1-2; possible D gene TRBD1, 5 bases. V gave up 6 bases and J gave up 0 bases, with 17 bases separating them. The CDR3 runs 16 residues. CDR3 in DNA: TGTGCCAGCAGACATGGGGGGACCGTGACTAACTATGGCTACACCTTC. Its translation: CASRHGGTVTNYGYTF.

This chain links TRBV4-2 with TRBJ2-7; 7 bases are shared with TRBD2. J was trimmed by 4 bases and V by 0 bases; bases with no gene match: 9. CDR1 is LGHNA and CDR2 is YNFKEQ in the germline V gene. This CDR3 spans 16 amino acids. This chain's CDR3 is CASSQDQAGNGYEQYF. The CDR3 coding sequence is TGTGCCAGCAGCCAAGATCAAGCGGGGAATGGATACGAGCAGTACTTC.

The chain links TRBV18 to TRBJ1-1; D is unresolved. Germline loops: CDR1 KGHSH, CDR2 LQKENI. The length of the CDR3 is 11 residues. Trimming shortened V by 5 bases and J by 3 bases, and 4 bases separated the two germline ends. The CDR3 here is CASSKDTEAFF. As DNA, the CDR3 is TGTGCCAGCTCAAAGGACACTGAAGCTTTCTTT.

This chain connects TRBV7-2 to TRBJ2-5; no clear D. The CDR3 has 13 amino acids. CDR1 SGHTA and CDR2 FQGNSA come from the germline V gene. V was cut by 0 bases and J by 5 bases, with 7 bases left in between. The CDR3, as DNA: TGTGCCAGCAGCTTAGCGGCCTTGGAGACCCAGTACTTC. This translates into CASSLAALETQYF.

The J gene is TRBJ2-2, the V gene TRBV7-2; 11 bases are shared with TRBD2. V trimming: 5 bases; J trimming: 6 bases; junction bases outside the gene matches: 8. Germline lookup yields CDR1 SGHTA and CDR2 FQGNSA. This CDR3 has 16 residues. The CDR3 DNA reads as TGTGCCAGCAGCCCTAGGGGACTAGCGGACCCCGGGGAGCTGTTTTTT. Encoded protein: CASSPRGLADPGELFF.

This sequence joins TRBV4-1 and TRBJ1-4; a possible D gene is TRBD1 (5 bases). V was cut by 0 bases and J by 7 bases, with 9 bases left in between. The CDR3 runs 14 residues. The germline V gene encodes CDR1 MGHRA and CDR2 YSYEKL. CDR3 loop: CASSQEGRGEKLFF. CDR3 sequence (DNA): TGCGCCAGCAGCCAAGAGGGTAGGGGTGAAAAACTGTTTTTT.

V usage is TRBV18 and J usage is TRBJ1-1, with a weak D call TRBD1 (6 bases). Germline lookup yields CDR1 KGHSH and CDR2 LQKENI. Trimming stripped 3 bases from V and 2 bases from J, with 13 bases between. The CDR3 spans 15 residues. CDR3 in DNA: TGTGCCAGCTCACCCCAGGGGCCCATCAACACTGAAGCTTTCTTT. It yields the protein CASSPQGPINTEAFF. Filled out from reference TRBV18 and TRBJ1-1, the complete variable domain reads NAGVMQNPRHLVRRRGQEARLRCSPMKGHSHVYWYRQLPEEGLKFMVYLQKENIIDESGMPKERFSAEFPKEGPSILRIQQVVRGDSAAYFCASSPQGPINTEAFFGQGTRLTVV.

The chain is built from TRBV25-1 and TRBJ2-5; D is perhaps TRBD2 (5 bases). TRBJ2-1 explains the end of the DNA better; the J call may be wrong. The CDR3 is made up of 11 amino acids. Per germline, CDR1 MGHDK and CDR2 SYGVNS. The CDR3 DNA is TGTGCCAGCAGTAGGTGGGAGACGCAGTTCTTC. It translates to CASSRWETQFF.

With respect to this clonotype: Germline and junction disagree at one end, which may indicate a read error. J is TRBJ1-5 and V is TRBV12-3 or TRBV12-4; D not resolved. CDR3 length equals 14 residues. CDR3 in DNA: TGTGCCTGCAGTTTTGGACTTTCTAATCAGCCCCAGCATTTT. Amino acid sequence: CACSFGLSNQPQHF.

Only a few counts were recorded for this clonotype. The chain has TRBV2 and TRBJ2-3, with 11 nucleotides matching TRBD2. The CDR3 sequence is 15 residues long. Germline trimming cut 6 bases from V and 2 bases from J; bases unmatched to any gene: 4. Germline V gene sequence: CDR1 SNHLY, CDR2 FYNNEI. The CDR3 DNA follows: TGTGCCAGCAGGATGACTAGCGGGGTCACAGATACGCAGTATTTT. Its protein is CASRMTSGVTDTQYF. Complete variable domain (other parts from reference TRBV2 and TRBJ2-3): EPEVTQTPSHQVTQMGQEVILRCVPISNHLYFYWYRQILGQKVEFLVSFYNNEISEKSEIFDDQFSVERPDGSNFTLKIRSTKLEDSAMYFCASRMTSGVTDTQYFGPGTRLTVL.

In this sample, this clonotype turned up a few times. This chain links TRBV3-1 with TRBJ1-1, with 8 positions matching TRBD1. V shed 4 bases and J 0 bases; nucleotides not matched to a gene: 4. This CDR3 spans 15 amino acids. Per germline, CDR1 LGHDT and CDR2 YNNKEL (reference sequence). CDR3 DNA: TGTGCCAGCAGCCCTGGGGACAGGATGAACACTGAAGCTTTCTTT. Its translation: CASSPGDRMNTEAFF. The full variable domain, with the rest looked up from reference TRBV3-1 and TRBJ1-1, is DTAVSQTPKYLVTQMGNDKSIKCEQNLGHDTMYWYKQDSKKFLKIMFSYNNKELIINETVPNRFSPKSPDKAHLNLHINSLELGDSAVYFCASSPGDRMNTEAFFGQGTRLTVV.

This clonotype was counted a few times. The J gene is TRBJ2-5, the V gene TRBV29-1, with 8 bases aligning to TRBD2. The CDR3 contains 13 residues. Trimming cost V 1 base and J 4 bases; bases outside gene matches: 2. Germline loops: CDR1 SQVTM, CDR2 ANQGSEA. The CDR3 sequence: CSVEGTSPETQYF. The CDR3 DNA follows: TGCAGCGTTGAAGGGACTAGCCCAGAGACCCAGTACTTC.

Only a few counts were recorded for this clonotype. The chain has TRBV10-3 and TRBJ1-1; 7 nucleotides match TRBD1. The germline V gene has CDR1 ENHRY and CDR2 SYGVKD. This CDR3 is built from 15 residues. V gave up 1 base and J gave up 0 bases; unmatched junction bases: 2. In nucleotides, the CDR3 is TGTGCCATCAGTGAGTTGGGACAGCTGAACACTGAAGCTTTCTTT. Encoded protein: CAISELGQLNTEAFF.

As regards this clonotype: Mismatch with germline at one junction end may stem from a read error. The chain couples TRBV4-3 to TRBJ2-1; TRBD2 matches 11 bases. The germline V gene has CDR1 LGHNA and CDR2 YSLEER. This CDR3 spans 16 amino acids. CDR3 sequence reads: CASSQDQNPSGGTPIF. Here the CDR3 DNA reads TGCGCCAGCAGCCAAGATCAAAACCCTAGCGGGGGGACTCCAATCTTC.

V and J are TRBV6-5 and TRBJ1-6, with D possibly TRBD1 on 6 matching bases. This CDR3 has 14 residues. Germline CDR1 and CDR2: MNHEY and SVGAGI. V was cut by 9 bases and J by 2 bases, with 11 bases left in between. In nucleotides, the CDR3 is TGTGCCAGTACAGGGTCTACCTATAATTCACCCCTCCACTTT. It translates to CASTGSTYNSPLHF.

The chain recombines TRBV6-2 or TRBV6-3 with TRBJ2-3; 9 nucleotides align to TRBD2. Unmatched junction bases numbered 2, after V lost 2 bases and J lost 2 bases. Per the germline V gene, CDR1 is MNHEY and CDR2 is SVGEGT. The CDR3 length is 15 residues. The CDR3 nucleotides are TGTGCCAGCAGTTACCTAGCGGGGACCACAGATACGCAGTATTTT. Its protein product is CASSYLAGTTDTQYF.

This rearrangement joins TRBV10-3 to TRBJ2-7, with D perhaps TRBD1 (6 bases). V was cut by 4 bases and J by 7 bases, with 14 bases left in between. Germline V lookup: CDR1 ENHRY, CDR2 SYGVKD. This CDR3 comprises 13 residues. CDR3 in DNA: TGTGCCATCAGTGTGGGGTCAGGGGAAGAGCAGTACTTC. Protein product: CAISVGSGEEQYF.

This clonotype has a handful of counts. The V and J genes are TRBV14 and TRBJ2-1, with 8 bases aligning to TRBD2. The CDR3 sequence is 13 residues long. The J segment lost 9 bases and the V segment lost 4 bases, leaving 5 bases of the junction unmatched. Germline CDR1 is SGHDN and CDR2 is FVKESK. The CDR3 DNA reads TGTGCCAGCAGCCCGGCGGGAGGAGGTGAGCAGTTCTTC. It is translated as CASSPAGGGEQFF.

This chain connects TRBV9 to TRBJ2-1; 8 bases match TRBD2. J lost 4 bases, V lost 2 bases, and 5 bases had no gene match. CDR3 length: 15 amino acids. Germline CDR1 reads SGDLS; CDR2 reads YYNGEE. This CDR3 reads CASSVKAGDYNEQFF. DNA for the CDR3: TGTGCCAGCAGCGTCAAAGCGGGAGATTACAATGAGCAGTTCTTC. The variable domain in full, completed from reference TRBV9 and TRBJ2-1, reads DSGVTQTPKHLITATGQRVTLRCSPRSGDLSVYWYQQSLDQGLQFLIQYYNGEERAKGNILERFSAQQFPDLHSELNLSSLELGDSALYFCASSVKAGDYNEQFFGPGTRLTVL.

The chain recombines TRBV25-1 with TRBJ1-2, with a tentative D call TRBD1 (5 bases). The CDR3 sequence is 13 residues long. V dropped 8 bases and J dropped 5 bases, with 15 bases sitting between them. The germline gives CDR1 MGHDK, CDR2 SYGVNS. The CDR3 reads CASASAGSYGYTF. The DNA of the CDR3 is TGTGCCAGCGCCTCGGCAGGGTCGTATGGCTACACCTTC.

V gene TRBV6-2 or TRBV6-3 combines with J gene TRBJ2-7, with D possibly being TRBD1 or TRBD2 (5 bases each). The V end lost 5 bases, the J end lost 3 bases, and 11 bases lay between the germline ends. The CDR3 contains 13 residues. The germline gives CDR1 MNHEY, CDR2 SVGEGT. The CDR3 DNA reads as TGTGCCAGCAGTCGGGACGAAGACTACGAGCAGTACTTC. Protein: CASSRDEDYEQYF.